This T cell receptor (beta chain) was recovered during a study of human T cells and chemical hapten exposure. At the level of the study: A patient group, mainly female, showed alopecia areata, totalis or universalis. Overall study findings and caveats: Among expanded TCRs, significantly more large CDR3 similarity clusters formed than among controls.

Germline V gene data show CDR1 as SEHNR and CDR2 as FQNEAQ (reference sequence). J lost 4 bases, V lost 5 bases, and 4 bases had no gene match. The CDR3 spans 13 residues. MiXCR was run by TCRdb on the RACE reads, yielding one entry per CDR3 protein. The sample gives over 65,000 distinct CDR3 sequences, roughly a tenth of which show up once; 4% to 5.5% is in the top ten. On this clonotype itself: Its antigen remains unknown.

Time point here: patch test 1, 2 weeks after DPC sensitization. Treatment indicated: therapeutic diphenylcyclopropenone sensitization with weekly scalp DPC. The receptor was isolated from a woman aged 45-59 years with alopecia areata. Some clones in this sample may be carry-over from other donors' samples. The input for sequencing was whole blood, taken in connection with sensitization to the hapten diphenylcyclopropenone (DPC). This chain uses TRBV7-9 with TRBJ1-2, with 7 bases aligning to TRBD1. The CDR3 bases are TGTGCCAGCAGCCCCGGACAGGTCTATGGCTACACCTTC. Residues: CASSPGQVYGYTF.